These T cell receptor beta chains were read from a single sample in a study of cytomegalovirus exposure and HLA in healthy donors. Using immunoSEQ multiplex PCR, the repertoire was profiled, and TCRdb retains in-frame clones only, with some absent. Among some 150,000 clones listed, roughly 78% were seen once. The specimen sequenced was PBMCs. The receptors were sampled from a man aged 40-55 years in good health and CMV-seropositive. Both conserved end residues are part of each CDR3. A D gene is named only where the DNA matches it firmly. Size values are once, few and many counts, or a class for expanded clones, and some rows have none.

14	TRBJ2-5	.	TRBD1	TRBV7-2	CASSPNRGQETQYF	TGTGCCAGCAGCCCGAACAGGGGGCAAGAGACCCAGTACTTC
14	TRBJ2-2	.	.	TRBV5-1	CASSLSKNTGELFF	TGCGCCAGCAGCTTAAGCAAGAACACCGGGGAGCTGTTTTTT
13	TRBJ2-7	.	TRBD2	TRBV7-6	CASGSRGVDEQYF	TGTGCCAGCGGTTCCCGGGGGGTCGACGAGCAGTACTTC
16	TRBJ2-5	once	.	TRBV9	CASSVAVDSVQETQYF	TGTGCCAGCAGCGTAGCTGTCGATAGCGTACAAGAGACCCAGTACTTC
14	TRBJ1-2	.	.	TRBV19	CASFDAPSYTGYTF	TGTGCCAGTTTCGATGCCCCATCCTATACCGGCTACACCTTC
17	TRBJ1-5	.	.	TRBV2	CASSAGKGGLLNQPQHF	TGTGCCAGCAGTGCGGGTAAGGGCGGACTTCTAAATCAGCCCCAGCATTTT
13	TRBJ1-1	.	.	TRBV14	CASSRGGFTEAFF	TGTGCCAGCAGCCGGGGGGGGTTCACTGAAGCTTTCTTT
16	TRBJ2-1	once	TRBD1	TRBV2	CASIRQGASSYNEQFF	TGTGCCAGCATTCGGCAGGGGGCGAGCTCCTACAATGAGCAGTTCTTC
15	TRBJ2-1	once	TRBD2	TRBV7-2	CASSHTSGGYNEQFF	TGTGCCAGCAGCCACACTAGCGGGGGCTACAATGAGCAGTTCTTC
17	TRBJ2-6	.	TRBD1	TRBV2	CASIGQALSSGANVLTF	TGTGCCAGCATCGGACAGGCCCTAAGCTCTGGGGCCAACGTCCTGACTTTC